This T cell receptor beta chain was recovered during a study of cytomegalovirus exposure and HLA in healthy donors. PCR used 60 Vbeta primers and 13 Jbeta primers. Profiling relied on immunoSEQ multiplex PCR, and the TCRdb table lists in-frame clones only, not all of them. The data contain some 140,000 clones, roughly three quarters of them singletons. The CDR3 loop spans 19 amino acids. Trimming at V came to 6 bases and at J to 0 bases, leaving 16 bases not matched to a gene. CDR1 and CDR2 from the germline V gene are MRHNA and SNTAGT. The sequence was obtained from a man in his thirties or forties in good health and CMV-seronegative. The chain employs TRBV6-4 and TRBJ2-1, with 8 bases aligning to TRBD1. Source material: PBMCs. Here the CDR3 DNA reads TGTGCCAGCAGCTCAAACGGGACAGGAATCAACGGCTCCTACAATGAGCAGTTCTTC. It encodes CASSSNGTGINGSYNEQFF.